Presented here are 20 T cell receptor beta chains from one specimen sequenced in a study of cytomegalovirus exposure and HLA in healthy donors. With 60 Vbeta and 13 Jbeta primers, the PCR was carried out. Generated by immunoSEQ multiplex PCR, the TCRdb table keeps only in-frame clones and is missing some. The table has 170,000 or so clones, 70% to 90% seen once; the top ten hold under 2.5%. The specimen was PBMCs. All receptors derive from a woman younger than 35 in good health and CMV-seronegative.

This sequence joins TRBV30 and TRBJ2-7; D possibly corresponds to TRBD2 (6 bases). From germline, CDR1 is GTSNPN and CDR2 SVGIG (reference sequence). CDR3 length: 15 residues. Trimming took 3 bases from V and 2 from J, leaving 17 bases between them. Here the CDR3 DNA reads TGTGCCTGGAGCCATGGGGGGACTGGAACCTACGAGCAGTACTTC. Amino acids: CAWSHGGTGTYEQYF.

The chain joins TRBV2 to TRBJ1-1, with TRBD1 matching over 7 bases. There are 15 residues in the CDR3. The V gene end was trimmed by 6 bases and the J gene end by 1 base; junction bases not matched to a gene: 8. The V gene's germline CDR1 is SNHLY and CDR2 FYNNEI. CDR3 sequence reads: CASRPRTGPNTEAFF. The CDR3 DNA reads as TGTGCCAGCAGACCTCGGACAGGCCCGAACACTGAAGCTTTCTTT.

The J gene is TRBJ2-3, the V gene TRBV30, with no clear D. V was cut by 3 bases and J by 4 bases, with 5 bases left in between. In germline, CDR1 is GTSNPN, CDR2 SVGIG (reference sequence). The CDR3 covers 11 residues. The CDR3 region is CAWSFSDTQYF. CDR3 in DNA: TGTGCCTGGAGCTTCTCAGATACGCAGTATTTT.

V is TRBV7-9 and J is TRBJ2-7; 12 nucleotides align to TRBD1. Trimming at V came to 4 bases and at J to 2 bases, leaving 3 bases not matched to a gene. Germline CDR1 is SEHNR and CDR2 is FQNEAQ (reference sequence). CDR3 length: 15 amino acids. The CDR3 nucleotides are TGTGCCAGCAGCTCGGGACAGGGGGCCACCTACGAGCAGTACTTC. Translation gives CASSSGQGATYEQYF.

The chain couples TRBV6-5 to TRBJ2-7; 8 bases are shared with TRBD1. Germline-derived CDR1 and CDR2 are MNHEY and SVGAGI. CDR3 length equals 13 residues. Trimming at V came to 6 bases and at J to 3 bases, leaving 4 bases not matched to a gene. In DNA form, the CDR3 reads TGTGCCAGCAGGGGACAGGCGATCTACGAGCAGTACTTC. It codes for CASRGQAIYEQYF.

CDR3: CASSFNRGWPQHF. The CDR3 DNA sequence: TGTGCCAGCAGCTTTAACAGGGGGTGGCCCCAGCATTTT. The rearrangement uses TRBV7-8 and TRBJ1-5, with 8 positions matching TRBD1. The germline CDR1 and CDR2 sequences are SGHVS and FQNEAQ. The CDR3 is made up of 13 amino acids. The trim removed 3 bases at V and 9 bases at J, leaving 4 bases unmatched.

The table lists this clone with a count of one. This sequence joins TRBV30 and TRBJ2-2, with 7 bases fitting TRBD2. The CDR3 runs to 14 residues. The trim removed 2 bases at V and 1 base at J, leaving 1 base unmatched. Germline assignment: CDR1 GTSNPN and CDR2 SVGIG (reference sequence). In nucleotides, the CDR3 is TGTGCCTGGAGTACTAGCGTGAACACCGGGGAGCTGTTTTTT. This encodes CAWSTSVNTGELFF.

The table lists this clone with a count of one. A junction boundary mismatches the germline segment, possibly from a read error. The rearrangement joins TRBV27 to TRBJ2-6; maybe TRBD1 (5 bases). The CDR3 loop spans 16 amino acids. Germline CDR1 and CDR2: MNHEY and SMNVEV (reference sequence). The CDR3 DNA reads as TGTGCCAGCAGTCGGACGCCCGTTCCTGGGGCCAACGTCCCGACTTTC. It is translated as CASSRTPVPGANVPTF.

This chain links TRBV2 with TRBJ2-1; 10 bases map to TRBD2. Looked up from germline, CDR1 is SNHLY and CDR2 is FYNNEI. Trimming took 7 bases from V and 5 from J; bases not matched to a gene: 2. The CDR3 totals 13 residues. The CDR3 DNA follows: TGTGCCAGCAAGCTAGCGGGAGACAATGAGCAGTTCTTC. Amino acid sequence: CASKLAGDNEQFF.

The V call is TRBV2, the J call TRBJ2-1, with 8 bases lining up with TRBD1. The junction had 4 bases not matched to a gene; V was cut back by 8 bases and J by 4 bases. This CDR3 spans 13 amino acids. Germline V gene data show CDR1 as SNHLY and CDR2 as FYNNEI. DNA for the CDR3: TGTGCCAGCGGACAGGGCCTTTACAATGAGCAGTTCTTC. Amino acids: CASGQGLYNEQFF.

The rearrangement uses TRBV19 and TRBJ2-1; D possibly corresponds to TRBD1 (5 bases). This CDR3 spans 16 amino acids. Germline CDR1 reads LNHDA; CDR2 reads SQIVND (reference sequence). Trimming removed 2 bases from V and 3 bases from J, with 14 bases in between. In nucleotides, the CDR3 is TGTGCCAGTAGTATAAAGGGGCGTTCCCTCTACAATGAGCAGTTCTTC. This codes for CASSIKGRSLYNEQFF.

Written as DNA, the CDR3 is TGTGCCAGCAGCGAGGGACTAGCGGGGGGTACCGGGGAGCTGTTTTTT. It is translated as CASSEGLAGGTGELFF. The chain combines TRBV7-2 with TRBJ2-2, with 15 bases identical to TRBD2. Trimming cost V 5 bases and J 5 bases; bases outside gene matches: 3. The CDR3 has 16 residues. Germline loops: CDR1 SGHTA, CDR2 FQGNSA. Combining the CDR3 with reference TRBV7-2 and TRBJ2-2 gives the whole variable domain GAGVSQSPSNKVTEKGKDVELRCDPISGHTALYWYRQSLGQGLEFLIYFQGNSAPDKSGLPSDRFSAERTGGSVSTLTIQRTQQEDSAVYLCASSEGLAGGTGELFFGEGSRLTVL.

The chain has TRBV7-9 and TRBJ1-2; 7 nucleotides agree with TRBD1. The CDR3 contains 12 residues. The germline CDR1 and CDR2 sequences are SEHNR and FQNEAQ (reference sequence). The ends lost 6 bases at V and 6 bases at J; junction bases unmatched: 4. In DNA form, the CDR3 reads TGTGCCAGCAGTCCCACAGGGGATGGCTACACCTTC. This codes for CASSPTGDGYTF.

The table lists this clone with a count of one. This chain joins TRBV6-5 and TRBJ1-4; D remains ambiguous. The length of the CDR3 is 15 residues. Germline V lookup: CDR1 MNHEY, CDR2 SVGAGI. V lost 0 bases, J lost 4 bases, and 9 bases lay in between. CDR3: CASSYSGNSNEKLFF. CDR3 nucleotides: TGTGCCAGCAGTTACTCCGGGAACAGTAATGAAAAACTGTTTTTT.

The genes are TRBV9 and TRBJ2-3; 12 bases fit TRBD2. Trimming at V came to 4 bases and at J to 3 bases, leaving 12 bases not matched to a gene. In germline, CDR1 is SGDLS, CDR2 YYNGEE. This CDR3 region has 18 residues. The CDR3 coding sequence is TGTGCCAGCAGCAAGACTAGCGGGGGAGGTGGCCCGACAGATACGCAGTATTTT. This sequence encodes CASSKTSGGGGPTDTQYF.

V usage is TRBV7-8 and J usage is TRBJ2-5; 10 bases align to TRBD2. V lost 2 bases and J lost 4; bases outside the gene matches: 13. From germline, CDR1 is SGHVS and CDR2 FQNEAQ. This CDR3 is 18 amino acids long. The CDR3 DNA is TGTGCCAGCAGCTTACCTCGGACTCCTAGCGGGAGCTCAGAGACCCAGTACTTC. Encoded protein: CASSLPRTPSGSSETQYF.

This clone has a single count. The V call is TRBV7-9, the J call TRBJ1-1; D might be TRBD1 (6 bases). Germline CDR1 and CDR2: SEHNR and FQNEAQ (reference sequence). This CDR3 has 15 residues. The V and J ends lost 1 base and 3 bases respectively, with 12 bases between them. The DNA for the CDR3 is TGTGCCAGCAGCTTAGGGGCAGGGGCGGACACTGAAGCTTTCTTT. This sequence encodes CASSLGAGADTEAFF.

This clone was picked up one time. The V call is TRBV5-1, the J call TRBJ2-3, with D perhaps TRBD2 (5 bases). Trimming took 2 bases from V and 1 from J, leaving 14 bases between them. The length of the CDR3 is 16 residues. Germline V gives CDR1 SGHRS, CDR2 YFSETQ. This CDR3 is CASSFLSGIGTDTQYF. CDR3 nucleotide sequence: TGCGCCAGCAGCTTTCTCTCGGGAATCGGCACAGATACGCAGTATTTT.

V is TRBV4-1 and J is TRBJ2-1; TRBD2 aligns across 11 bases. CDR3 length: 16 amino acids. CDR1 is MGHRA, CDR2 YSYEKL, per germline. Trimming removed 1 base from V and 4 bases from J; junction bases left unmatched: 3. The CDR3 loop is CASSQAVAGGYNEQFF. The CDR3 DNA reads as TGCGCCAGCAGCCAAGCAGTAGCGGGAGGGTACAATGAGCAGTTCTTC.

Only a few counts were recorded for this clone. The V and J genes are TRBV5-1 and TRBJ1-4; D is unclear. This CDR3 is 14 amino acids long. Germline CDR1 SGHRS, CDR2 YFSETQ. V lost 0 bases and J 4 bases, leaving 7 bases between the germline ends. In DNA, the CDR3 is TGCGCCAGCAGCTTGGACGGGATTAATGAAAAACTGTTTTTT. Its protein is CASSLDGINEKLFF.